Shown below are 27 T cell receptor beta chains from a single sample sequenced in a study of CD8 T cells in ankylosing spondylitis (dated by TCRdb to the late 2010s). The paper as a whole reports these results and caveats: Blood from ankylosing spondylitis patients appeared to be characterized by a TCR beta motif composed of under 10 highly homologous amino acid variants.

Preparation of the library involved 5' RACE. The run used an Illumina HiSeq 2500. TCRdb's own reprocessing of the public reads used fastp at Q25 and MiXCR and kept productive beta chains. Each entry merges the rows of one CDR3 protein and shows their most common DNA and genes. The sample has fewer than 500,000 distinct CDR3 sequences on record, roughly 26% of them singletons. 0.89% of the sample goes to the ten largest clones. No antigens are known for them. The sequenced sample was blood, either unsorted or a sorted T cell fraction (not recorded which). These receptors all stem from a male donor with ankylosing spondylitis.

V and J are TRBV20-1 and TRBJ2-7; D possibly corresponds to TRBD1 (5 bases). V lost 0 bases, J lost 2 bases, and 14 bases lay in between. The germline V gene encodes CDR1 DFQATT and CDR2 SNEGSKA (reference sequence). This CDR3 has 15 amino acids. CDR3 protein: CSARDPRVQAYEQYF. DNA of the CDR3: TGCAGTGCTAGAGATCCCAGGGTGCAGGCCTACGAGCAGTACTTC.

In this sample, this clonotype turned up a few times. The rearrangement joins TRBV20-1 to TRBJ2-1, with 15 bases fitting TRBD2. Trimming took 0 bases from V and 5 from J; bases not matched to a gene: 8. The CDR3 consists of 18 residues. CDR1 DFQATT and CDR2 SNEGSKA come from the germline V gene (reference sequence). The CDR3 loop reads CSARDPRTSGGVDNEQFF. The CDR3 DNA sequence: TGCAGTGCTAGAGACCCACGGACTAGCGGGGGGGTGGACAATGAGCAGTTCTTC.

The chain combines TRBV18 with TRBJ1-5; no definite D call. CDR3 length equals 14 residues. Trimming shortened V by 6 bases and J by 1 base, and 10 bases separated the two germline ends. CDR1 is KGHSH and CDR2 is LQKENI in the germline V gene. Here the CDR3 reads CASSPDLSNQPQHF. The DNA of the CDR3 is TGTGCCAGCTCTCCCGACCTAAGCAATCAGCCCCAGCATTTT. Together with reference TRBV18 and TRBJ1-5, the CDR3 gives the full variable domain: NAGVMQNPRHLVRRRGQEARLRCSPMKGHSHVYWYRQLPEEGLKFMVYLQKENIIDESGMPKERFSAEFPKEGPSILRIQQVVRGDSAAYFCASSPDLSNQPQHFGDGTRLSIL.

The V call is TRBV7-2, the J call TRBJ2-1; no clear D gene. Between the trimmed V and J ends, which lost 2 bases and 8 bases, there was a span of 19 bases. Germline V lookup: CDR1 SGHTA, CDR2 FQGNSA. CDR3 length: 16 residues. CDR3 nucleotide sequence: TGTGCCAGCAGCTTAAGACCCCCGACGACCTGGGATGAGCAGTTCTTC. This translates into CASSLRPPTTWDEQFF.

The V call is TRBV7-2, the J call TRBJ2-1; 7 bases align to TRBD2. With 2 bases clipped from V and 4 bases from J, the junction kept 5 bases outside the gene matches. Germline loops: CDR1 SGHTA, CDR2 FQGNSA. This CDR3 comprises 15 residues. The CDR3 loop is CASSLNGRRYNEQFF. The CDR3 region has the DNA TGTGCCAGCAGCTTAAACGGGAGGCGGTACAATGAGCAGTTCTTC.

The V call is TRBV20-1, the J call TRBJ2-1, with 9 nucleotides matching TRBD2. The V gene end was trimmed by 4 bases and the J gene end by 7 bases; junction bases not matched to a gene: 8. This CDR3 has 14 residues. From germline, CDR1 is DFQATT and CDR2 SNEGSKA (reference sequence). CDR3 sequence reads: CSAKGLALGNEQFF. DNA of the CDR3: TGCAGTGCTAAGGGACTAGCCCTAGGGAATGAGCAGTTCTTC.

The chain uses TRBV29-1 and TRBJ2-5; either TRBD1 or TRBD2 may fit D (6 bases each). V was clipped by 4 bases and J by 11 bases, with 14 bases between them. CDR1 is SQVTM and CDR2 is ANQGSEA in the germline V gene. The CDR3 extends over 11 amino acids. The CDR3 region is CSVGEGGEQYF. CDR3 coding DNA: TGCAGCGTTGGAGAGGGGGGCGAACAGTACTTC.

The chain links TRBV20-1 to TRBJ2-3; D may be TRBD2 (5 bases). The CDR3 totals 13 residues. V lost 3 bases and J 2 bases, leaving 9 bases between the germline ends. In germline, CDR1 is DFQATT, CDR2 SNEGSKA (reference sequence). CDR3 residues: CSARTLATDTQYF. CDR3 sequence (DNA): TGCAGTGCTAGGACGCTAGCCACAGATACGCAGTATTTT.

The chain joins TRBV20-1 to TRBJ1-6; TRBD1 aligns across 8 bases. Germline V gene sequence: CDR1 DFQATT, CDR2 SNEGSKA (reference sequence). Trimming at V came to 1 base and at J to 6 bases, leaving 5 bases not matched to a gene. CDR3 size: 15 residues. For the CDR3, the DNA is TGCAGTGCTAGAGGGCGGACAGGGTTTAATTCACCCCTCCACTTT. Translated, it gives CSARGRTGFNSPLHF.

In its sample, this clonotype was seen a few times. The chain recombines TRBV11-2 with TRBJ2-3; possibly TRBD1 for D (6 bases). This CDR3 has 15 residues. Trimming stripped 2 bases from V and 10 bases from J, with 19 bases between. Germline V gene data show CDR1 as SGHAT and CDR2 as FQNNGV. The CDR3 nucleotides are TGTGCCAGCAGCTTAAGACAGGTGGGGATTATGGCGCAGTATTTT. Its protein is CASSLRQVGIMAQYF.

The rearrangement uses TRBV3-1 and TRBJ2-1, with 7 bases fitting TRBD1. In germline, CDR1 is LGHDT, CDR2 YNNKEL (reference sequence). The CDR3 is 14 residues long. Trimming at V came to 3 bases and at J to 7 bases, leaving 6 bases not matched to a gene. CDR3 amino acids: CASSHHGTANEQFF. The DNA of the CDR3 is TGTGCCAGCAGCCACCACGGGACAGCTAATGAGCAGTTCTTC.

There are a few counts of this clonotype. This chain uses TRBV30 with TRBJ2-2, with D hard to call. The CDR3 has 13 amino acids. Germline V CDR1 and CDR2: GTSNPN, SVGIG (reference sequence). V was pared by 3 bases and J by 3 bases, with 8 bases between. The CDR3 sequence is CAWRGYYTGELFF. The CDR3 nucleotides are TGTGCCTGGAGAGGTTACTACACCGGGGAGCTGTTTTTT. The whole variable domain, remainder taken from reference TRBV30 and TRBJ2-2, is SQTIHQWPATLVQPVGSPLSLECTVEGTSNPNLYWYRQAAGRGLQLLFYSVGIGQISSEVPQNLSASRPQDRQFILSSKKLLLSDSGFYLCAWRGYYTGELFFGEGSRLTVL.

The chain joins TRBV10-1 to TRBJ2-3; D gene ambiguous. CDR1 WNHNN and CDR2 SYGVQD come from the germline V gene (reference sequence). This CDR3 comprises 12 residues. V lost 3 bases to trimming and J lost 6 bases, with 7 bases between them. This chain's CDR3 is CASSENGDTQYF. CDR3 DNA: TGCGCCAGCAGTGAAAACGGGGATACGCAGTATTTT.

This sequence joins TRBV20-1 and TRBJ1-2, with 12 bases matching TRBD1. The CDR3 has 12 amino acids. Germline CDR1 and CDR2: DFQATT and SNEGSKA (reference sequence). The CDR3 spells CRGTGGENGYTF. DNA of the CDR3: TGCAGGGGGACAGGGGGCGAGAATGGCTACACCTTC.

This clonotype was seen a few times. V is TRBV14 and J is TRBJ2-5; D is unclear. CDR1 is SGHDN and CDR2 is FVKESK in the germline V gene. This CDR3 has 13 amino acids. The V end lost 1 base, the J end lost 5 bases, and 8 bases lay between the germline ends. The DNA for the CDR3 is TGTGCCAGCAGCCAAGTTTATCGGGAGACCCAGTACTTC. This sequence encodes CASSQVYRETQYF.

This clonotype has only a few counts. The V and J genes are TRBV10-3 and TRBJ2-7; perhaps TRBD2 as D (6 bases). The CDR3 has 12 residues. Trimming removed 2 bases from V and 7 bases from J, with 9 bases in between. Germline CDR1 ENHRY, CDR2 SYGVKD. The CDR3 here is CAISEDREEQYV. In nucleotides, the CDR3 is TGTGCCATCAGTGAGGATCGGGAGGAGCAGTACGTC.

This clonotype was counted a few times. The V and J genes are TRBV5-1 and TRBJ2-5; possible D gene TRBD1, 5 bases. The CDR3 totals 15 residues. The ends were cut back, 0 bases at V and 5 bases at J, with 14 bases in the middle. Germline V gene lookup returns CDR1 SGHRS and CDR2 YFSETQ. DNA of the CDR3: TGCGCCAGCAGCTTGGAGGTAGGGGTCCGGGAGACCCAGTACTTC. Protein sequence: CASSLEVGVRETQYF.

This clonotype was seen a handful of times. V is TRBV6-5 and J is TRBJ2-5; D remains unclear. Germline V gene data show CDR1 as MNHEY and CDR2 as SVGAGI. The ends were cut back, 4 bases at V and 1 base at J, with 7 bases in the middle. The CDR3 contains 13 residues. Written as DNA, the CDR3 is TGTGCCAGCAGTTCTCTTCTCCAAGAGACCCAGTACTTC. As protein: CASSSLLQETQYF.

The J gene is TRBJ2-1, the V gene TRBV24-1, with TRBD1 as a possible D gene (5 bases). The CDR3 length is 12 residues. The germline V and J ends were trimmed by 11 bases and 5 bases, with 12 bases remaining between them. Germline lookup yields CDR1 KGHDR and CDR2 SFDVKD. This CDR3 reads CAISTVNNEQFF. CDR3 bases: TGTGCCATCTCGACAGTTAACAATGAGCAGTTCTTC.

For the CDR3, the DNA is TGTGCCAGCAGTGAAGTCGGCGGTGGGGCCAACGTCCTGACTTTC. This translates into CASSEVGGGANVLTF. The genes are TRBV2 and TRBJ2-6; the D is unclear. This CDR3 region has 15 residues. Germline-derived CDR1 and CDR2 are SNHLY and FYNNEI. Trimming took 1 base from V and 3 from J, leaving 7 bases between them.

J is TRBJ2-7 and V is TRBV12-3 or TRBV12-4, with 9 bases matching TRBD1. The CDR3 consists of 14 residues. V lost 6 bases, J lost 4 bases, and 7 bases stayed unmatched. DNA of the CDR3: TGTGCCAGCAGCCAAGGGACAGGGCCGTACGAGCAGTACTTC. Protein sequence: CASSQGTGPYEQYF.

V gene TRBV18 combines with J gene TRBJ2-5; maybe TRBD1 (6 bases). Trimming took 6 bases from V and 5 from J, leaving 16 bases between them. The germline CDR1 and CDR2 sequences are KGHSH and LQKENI. The CDR3 runs to 14 residues. The CDR3 DNA follows: TGTGCCAGCTCCCCGGTGGGGGCCGGGGAGACCCAGTACTTC. Encoded protein: CASSPVGAGETQYF.

This chain links TRBV2 with TRBJ1-2; TRBD1 matches at 12 bases. The germline V gene has CDR1 SNHLY and CDR2 FYNNEI. The CDR3 has 15 residues. The ends lost 6 bases at V and 8 bases at J; junction bases unmatched: 10. This CDR3 reads CASSWLGTGGSGYTF. The CDR3 DNA is TGTGCCAGCAGCTGGTTGGGGACAGGGGGCTCAGGCTACACCTTC.

The J gene is TRBJ2-5, the V gene TRBV7-9; D is possibly TRBD1 (5 bases). Per the germline V gene, CDR1 is SEHNR and CDR2 is FQNEAQ (reference sequence). The CDR3 consists of 15 residues. The ends were cut back, 5 bases at V and 0 bases at J, with 13 bases in the middle. The CDR3 here is CASSPTTAYQETQYF. The CDR3 DNA reads as TGTGCCAGCAGCCCCACGACAGCGTACCAAGAGACCCAGTACTTC.

This clonotype was picked up a small number of times. J is TRBJ2-2 and V is TRBV12-3 or TRBV12-4; 11 positions agree with TRBD2. The V segment lost 7 bases and the J segment 7 bases; nucleotides outside the gene matches: 5. The CDR3 has 14 amino acids. The CDR3 here is CASTLGLAVGELFF. In nucleotides, the CDR3 is TGTGCCAGCACCCTGGGACTAGCGGTCGGGGAGCTGTTTTTT.

This chain connects TRBV12-3 or TRBV12-4 to TRBJ2-1; tentatively, D is TRBD2 (5 bases). The CDR3 extends over 15 amino acids. Trimming removed 8 bases from V and 4 bases from J, with 18 bases in between. DNA for the CDR3: TGTGCCAGCCGCCCCAAGCGGAATAATTACAATGAGCAGTTCTTC. Protein sequence: CASRPKRNNYNEQFF.

The chain joins TRBV7-9 to TRBJ2-2; possible D gene TRBD2, 5 bases. Between the trimmed V and J ends, which lost 3 bases and 8 bases, there was a span of 16 bases. The V gene's germline CDR1 is SEHNR and CDR2 FQNEAQ (reference sequence). This CDR3 is built from 15 residues. CDR3 DNA sequence: TGTGCCAGCAGCTTTATACTAGACGCCCGGGGGGAGCTGTTTTTT. Translated, it gives CASSFILDARGELFF. The whole variable domain, remainder taken from reference TRBV7-9 and TRBJ2-2, is DTGVSQNPRHKITKRGQNVTFRCDPISEHNRLYWYRQTLGQGPEFLTYFQNEAQLEKSRLLSDRFSAERPKGSFSTLEIQRTEQGDSAMYLCASSFILDARGELFFGEGSRLTVL.